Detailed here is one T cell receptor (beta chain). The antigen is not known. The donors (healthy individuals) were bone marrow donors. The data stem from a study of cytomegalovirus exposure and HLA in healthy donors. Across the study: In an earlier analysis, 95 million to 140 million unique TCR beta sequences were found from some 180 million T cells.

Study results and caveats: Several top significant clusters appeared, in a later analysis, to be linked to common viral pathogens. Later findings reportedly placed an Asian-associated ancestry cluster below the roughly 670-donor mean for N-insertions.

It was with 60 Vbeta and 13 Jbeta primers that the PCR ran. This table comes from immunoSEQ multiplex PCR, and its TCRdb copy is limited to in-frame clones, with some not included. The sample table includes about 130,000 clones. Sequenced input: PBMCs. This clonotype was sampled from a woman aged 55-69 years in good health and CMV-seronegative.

CDR3 bases: TGCGCCAGCAGCTTGATACAGGCCTATGGCTACACCTTC. Its protein is CASSLIQAYGYTF. This chain uses TRBV5-1 with TRBJ1-2, with D perhaps TRBD1 (5 bases). Trimming left V 1 base short and J 4 bases short, with 8 bases between. The CDR3 has 13 residues. The germline CDR1 and CDR2 sequences are SGHRS and YFSETQ.